This section outlines one T cell receptor (beta chain) sequence together with its context. In the study's own analysis: By means of reference gene primer amplification, nucleated cell counts were estimated. TCRdb's copy holds only in-frame clones and misses some; the assay was immunoSEQ multiplex PCR. V and J calls and clone size are given by that table; D and trimming were obtained from the DNA. The sample includes under 250,000 clones, more than 75% of them seen just once. These data come from a study of blood T cell repertoires in COVID-19. Study background: Nucleic acid was either cDNA or gDNA, and it came from T cells, B-cell-depleted T cells, or PBMCs.

Germline assignment: CDR1 SEHNR and CDR2 FQNEAQ (reference sequence). The V end lost 3 bases, the J end lost 5 bases, and 8 bases lay between the germline ends. This CDR3 has 13 amino acids. It was during active infection that Seattle patients were enrolled and then longitudinally followed. The sequenced material came from peripheral blood. The gene calls are TRBV7-9 and TRBJ2-1; tentative D call: TRBD2 (5 bases). This clonotype originated in a woman aged 40 to 50 with COVID-19, enrolled during active disease. The CDR3 is CASSFARDNEQFF. CDR3 nucleotides: TGTGCCAGCAGCTTCGCGAGGGACAATGAGCAGTTCTTC.